These 8 T cell receptor beta chains originate from one sample sequenced in a study of T cell changes during pregnancy in multiple sclerosis. Clones were read by immunoSEQ multiplex PCR, and TCRdb kept only the in-frame ones, dropping some. The sample carries under 70,000 clones, 91% recorded once. The material was peripheral blood, obtained after pregnancy. The receptor set was obtained from a female donor in good health, enrolled as a control in a pregnancy study.

The chain is built from TRBV4-3 and TRBJ2-3; maybe TRBD2 (6 bases). The V gene's germline CDR1 is LGHNA and CDR2 YSLEER. There are 15 residues in the CDR3. Trimming left V 0 bases short and J 4 bases short, with 11 bases between. CDR3 sequence (DNA): TGCGCCAGCAGCCAAGATAGGGGCGGGGCAGATACGCAGTATTTT. Protein: CASSQDRGGADTQYF.

This clone was recorded a few times. The chain combines TRBV7-9 with TRBJ2-7; 9 positions match TRBD1. Germline CDR1 is SEHNR and CDR2 is FQNEAQ (reference sequence). V gave up 5 bases and J gave up 0 bases; unmatched junction bases: 8. The CDR3 sequence is 16 residues long. The DNA for the CDR3 is TGTGCCAGCAGCCCTAACCCGGGACAGGGCTCCTACGAGCAGTACTTC. Its translation is CASSPNPGQGSYEQYF.

The gene calls are TRBV30 and TRBJ1-1; 7 bases match TRBD1. Germline CDR1 and CDR2: GTSNPN and SVGIG (reference sequence). V dropped 2 bases and J dropped 10; count of bases not matched to a gene: 10. The CDR3 is 13 amino acids. The CDR3: CAWSWGYDRVAFF. CDR3 sequence (DNA): TGTGCCTGGAGTTGGGGGTACGACAGGGTAGCTTTCTTT. The variable domain in full, completed from reference TRBV30 and TRBJ1-1, reads SQTIHQWPATLVQPVGSPLSLECTVEGTSNPNLYWYRQAAGRGLQLLFYSVGIGQISSEVPQNLSASRPQDRQFILSSKKLLLSDSGFYLCAWSWGYDRVAFFGQGTRLTVV.

J is TRBJ1-3 and V is TRBV30, with 11 bases matching TRBD1. This CDR3 region has 16 residues. Germline assignment: CDR1 GTSNPN and CDR2 SVGIG (reference sequence). V was pared by 3 bases and J by 4 bases, with 8 bases of the junction left unmatched. In DNA form, the CDR3 reads TGTGCCTGGAGGACCCCGGGACAGGGGGACGGAAACACCATATATTTT. Translating gives CAWRTPGQGDGNTIYF.

The chain carries TRBV10-3 and TRBJ2-1; D is possibly TRBD1 (5 bases). V dropped 7 bases and J dropped 3 bases, with 16 bases sitting between them. The CDR3 runs to 15 residues. Germline V lookup: CDR1 ENHRY, CDR2 SYGVKD. CDR3 DNA sequence: TGTGCCATCAAAAGAGTCTTCGACAGCTACAATGAGCAGTTCTTC. Its translation is CAIKRVFDSYNEQFF.

CDR3 residues: CASSFRTSGYTDTQYF. Written as DNA, the CDR3 is TGCGCCAGCAGCTTTCGGACTAGCGGGTACACAGATACGCAGTATTTT. V usage is TRBV5-1 and J usage is TRBJ2-3; 11 bases are a match to TRBD2. Germline V gene data show CDR1 as SGHRS and CDR2 as YFSETQ. The ends lost 2 bases at V and 2 bases at J; junction bases unmatched: 4. This CDR3 has 16 amino acids.

This chain links TRBV7-9 with TRBJ2-2, with 8 bases lining up with TRBD1. Unmatched junction bases numbered 17, after V lost 8 bases and J lost 0 bases. CDR3 length: 19 residues. The V gene's germline CDR1 is SEHNR and CDR2 FQNEAQ (reference sequence). The chain's CDR3 is CASGKYRTGSRTNTGELFF. The CDR3 region has the DNA TGTGCCAGCGGCAAATACAGGACAGGGTCCAGGACGAACACCGGGGAGCTGTTTTTT. Based on the CDR3 plus reference TRBV7-9 and TRBJ2-2, the full variable domain is DTGVSQNPRHKITKRGQNVTFRCDPISEHNRLYWYRQTLGQGPEFLTYFQNEAQLEKSRLLSDRFSAERPKGSFSTLEIQRTEQGDSAMYLCASGKYRTGSRTNTGELFFGEGSRLTVL.

The chain uses TRBV4-3 and TRBJ2-5; D is possibly TRBD1 (6 bases). Germline assignment: CDR1 LGHNA and CDR2 YSLEER. The CDR3 runs 14 residues. V was pared by 2 bases and J by 5 bases, with 12 bases between. The CDR3 reads CASSQQQGWETQYF. The CDR3, as DNA: TGCGCCAGCAGCCAACAACAGGGCTGGGAGACCCAGTACTTC.